There are many counts of the clone carrying this T cell receptor (beta chain). The data derive from a study of CD8 T cells in ankylosing spondylitis. TCRdb itself ran the 5' RACE reads through MiXCR, one entry per CDR3 protein. The profile shows fewer than 130,000 distinct CDR3 sequences, nearly 25% of them singletons. The sequencing input was synovial fluid, either unsorted or a sorted T cell fraction (not recorded which). The source of this sequence is a male donor with ankylosing spondylitis.

In DNA, the CDR3 is TGTGCCAGTCCCTCAGCGGAGACTTACAATGAGCAGTTCTTC. Translated, it gives CASPSAETYNEQFF. The chain links TRBV2 to TRBJ2-1; a possible D gene is TRBD2 (5 bases). From germline, CDR1 is SNHLY and CDR2 FYNNEI. Between the trimmed V and J ends, which lost 9 bases and 4 bases, there was a span of 16 bases. The CDR3 has 14 amino acids.